This TCR beta chain originates from a study of shared clonotypes between healthy human individuals. The study's findings and limits: Generally, estimated richness proved larger in naive subsets than it did in memory subsets.

CD4+ cell separation produced CD45RA+ naive and CD45RA-negative memory subsets. V gave up 0 bases and J gave up 9 bases, with 13 bases separating them. The germline CDR1 and CDR2 sequences are SGHRS and YFSETQ. The CDR3 totals 15 residues. Sequencing used immunoSEQ multiplex PCR; TCRdb keeps in-frame clones, though not all of them. The data show around 980,000 clones, approximately 80% seen once. For this clone: The antigen is unknown.

The chain recombines TRBV5-1 with TRBJ1-6, with D hard to call. This sequence originates from a man between 18 and 35 years old in good health. Some clones in this sample may be carry-over from other donors' samples. Material for sequencing was memory CD4+ T cells from PBMCs. The subset here: CD45RA-negative fraction. The CDR3 protein is CASSLGVDGVSPLHF. The CDR3 nucleotides are TGCGCCAGCAGCTTGGGTGTCGATGGTGTTTCACCCCTCCACTTT.